This T cell receptor (beta chain) is from a study of shared clonotypes between healthy human individuals. Assay used: immunoSEQ multiplex PCR; TCRdb lists only in-frame clones, some missing. The data contain under 1,100,000 clones, approximately 70% of them singletons. Germline CDR1 reads MNHEY; CDR2 reads SMNVEV (reference sequence). V lost 5 bases and J lost 0, with 11 bases in between. The CDR3 runs 14 residues. The TCR sequence derives from a man between 18 and 35 years old in good health. Material for sequencing was memory CD4+ T cells sorted from blood. Subset reported: CD45RA-negative fraction. The chain uses TRBV27 and TRBJ2-7; D perhaps matches TRBD1 (5 bases). CDR3 in DNA: TGTGCCAGCAGTCCCCAGGGTCGCTCCTACGAGCAGTACTTC. This sequence encodes CASSPQGRSYEQYF.